These 15 T cell receptor beta chains were all obtained from the same sample, sequenced in a study of T cell responses to AZD1222 COVID-19 vaccine. Measured with immunoSEQ multiplex PCR; TCRdb has only the in-frame clones, and not every one. Of about 130,000 clones listed, about nine tenths are singletons. The source material was peripheral blood, sampled on day 0 of AZD1222 vaccination. Every receptor here comes from an adult in good health.

The V and J genes are TRBV19 and TRBJ2-5, with TRBD2 matching 11 bases. J lost 9 bases, V lost 5 bases, and 17 bases had no gene match. The CDR3 is 17 amino acids. Germline loops: CDR1 LNHDA, CDR2 SQIVND (reference sequence). As DNA, the CDR3 is TGTGCCAGTAGTCCACGCGGGACTAGCGGTAACCCCGGGGCCCAGTACTTC. As protein: CASSPRGTSGNPGAQYF.

The chain combines TRBV10-3 with TRBJ1-3; D remains ambiguous. CDR1 and CDR2 from the germline V gene are ENHRY and SYGVKD. The CDR3 is 15 residues long. Trimming shortened V by 10 bases and J by 0 bases, and 16 bases separated the two germline ends. The CDR3 region is CATNHPGPSGNTIYF. In DNA, the CDR3 is TGTGCCACCAACCATCCAGGCCCCTCTGGAAACACCATATATTTT.

V and J are TRBV6-4 and TRBJ1-5, with no clear D. This CDR3 has 13 amino acids. V lost 3 bases and J 4 bases, leaving 7 bases between the germline ends. CDR1 MRHNA and CDR2 SNTAGT come from the germline V gene. CDR3 bases: TGTGCCAGCAGTGAGACAAGAAATCAGCCCCAGCATTTT. Its translation is CASSETRNQPQHF.

This chain connects TRBV11-2 to TRBJ2-1; 9 bases are shared with TRBD2. Germline V CDR1 and CDR2: SGHAT, FQNNGV. V gave up 1 base and J gave up 10 bases; unmatched junction bases: 11. The CDR3 is 16 amino acids. The CDR3 is CASSLGRLAGQREQFF. The CDR3 DNA sequence: TGTGCCAGCAGCTTAGGTAGGCTAGCGGGGCAGCGCGAGCAGTTCTTC.

The chain recombines TRBV7-3 with TRBJ1-6, with a possible D match to TRBD1 (5 bases). The CDR3 length is 15 residues. Looked up from germline, CDR1 is SGHTA and CDR2 is FQGTGA. The ends were cut back, 5 bases at V and 15 bases at J, with 23 bases in the middle. The CDR3 region is CASSPQWGTPTLLHF. The CDR3 DNA is TGTGCCAGCAGCCCACAGTGGGGGACCCCGACGCTCCTCCACTTT.

V gene TRBV6-1 combines with J gene TRBJ1-2, with a possible D match to TRBD1 (5 bases). Germline-derived CDR1 and CDR2 are MNHNS and SASEGT. This CDR3 comprises 16 residues. The V gene lost 0 bases and the J gene lost 0 bases, with 11 bases spanning the gap. Written as DNA, the CDR3 is TGTGCCAGCAGTGAAGCGGGGACTTCAGCTAACTATGGCTACACCTTC. It yields the protein CASSEAGTSANYGYTF.

V gene TRBV3-1 (or the pseudogene TRBV3-2) combines with J gene TRBJ1-1; D is unresolved. The germline V gene has CDR1 LGHDT and CDR2 YNNKEL (reference sequence). This CDR3 has 15 amino acids. Trimming shortened V by 0 bases and J by 0 bases, and 8 bases separated the two germline ends. The CDR3 spells CASSQEGGLNTEAFF. The CDR3 nucleotides read TGTGCCAGCAGCCAAGAGGGCGGACTGAACACTGAAGCTTTCTTT.

The V and J genes are TRBV7-2 and TRBJ2-5, with D maybe TRBD2 (5 bases). With 3 bases removed from V and 2 bases from J, the gap between germline ends came to 16 bases. The CDR3 totals 16 residues. Germline loops: CDR1 SGHTA, CDR2 FQGNSA. CDR3 region: CASSFWTSSGQETQYF. The CDR3 nucleotides are TGTGCCAGCAGCTTCTGGACGAGTTCGGGACAAGAGACCCAGTACTTC.

V and J are TRBV28 and TRBJ1-3; D unresolved. Germline CDR1 reads MDHEN; CDR2 reads SYDVKM. Deletions cut 2 bases from V and 0 bases from J, with 2 bases between. CDR3 length: 13 residues. CDR3 nucleotide sequence: TGTGCCAGCAGTTTACCCTCTGGAAACACCATATATTTT. Encoded protein: CASSLPSGNTIYF.

V gene TRBV20-1 combines with J gene TRBJ1-2; D not certain. The CDR3 contains 10 residues. From germline, CDR1 is DFQATT and CDR2 SNEGSKA (reference sequence). V dropped 3 bases and J dropped 4 bases, with 3 bases sitting between them. CDR3 nucleotide sequence: TGCAGTGCTAGCAGCTATGGCTACACCTTC. This translates into CSASSYGYTF.

CDR3 sequence (DNA): TGTGCCAGCACCGCGGGGCGGGGTCCTCAGCCCCAGCATTTT. Its protein product is CASTAGRGPQPQHF. The chain joins TRBV28 to TRBJ1-5; possible D gene TRBD1, 5 bases. Germline assignment: CDR1 MDHEN and CDR2 SYDVKM. The CDR3 covers 14 residues. With 7 bases removed from V and 6 bases from J, the gap between germline ends came to 16 bases.

This clone was counted between two and nine times. V is TRBV20-1 and J is TRBJ1-2, with D unclear. Trimming stripped 3 bases from V and 6 bases from J, with 20 bases between. This CDR3 contains 15 residues. Per the germline V gene, CDR1 is DFQATT and CDR2 is SNEGSKA (reference sequence). CDR3 nucleotides: TGCAGTGCTAGTGGTGAACTCACCGTTCGGAATGGCTACACCTTC. Translated, it gives CSASGELTVRNGYTF.

This rearrangement joins TRBV18 to TRBJ2-7; possibly TRBD2 for D (6 bases). The CDR3 has 14 residues. Trimming removed 2 bases from V and 4 bases from J, with 12 bases in between. The germline CDR1 and CDR2 sequences are KGHSH and LQKENI. The CDR3 region is CASSPNEGGYEQYF. The DNA for the CDR3 is TGTGCCAGCTCACCAAATGAGGGAGGATACGAGCAGTACTTC.

This sequence joins TRBV5-6 and TRBJ2-1, with a tentative D call TRBD1 (5 bases). This CDR3 has 15 amino acids. The ends were cut back, 6 bases at V and 6 bases at J, with 19 bases in the middle. Germline loops: CDR1 SGHDT, CDR2 YYEEEE. The CDR3 DNA is TGTGCCAGCACCCTAGGGGCTAGTATGACCAATGAGCAGTTCTTC. Protein product: CASTLGASMTNEQFF.

J is TRBJ2-3 and V is TRBV4-1; D remains unclear. This CDR3 spans 12 amino acids. Germline CDR1 and CDR2: MGHRA and YSYEKL. With 3 bases removed from V and 3 bases from J, the gap between germline ends came to 4 bases. DNA for the CDR3: TGCGCCAGCAGCCACCTAACAGATACGCAGTATTTT. Translated: CASSHLTDTQYF.